The 21 T cell receptor beta chains below were found in one sample sequenced in a study of shared clonotypes between healthy human individuals. Libraries were prepared by immunoSEQ multiplex PCR; TCRdb keeps only in-frame clonotypes and omits some of them. The repertoire consists of about 1.5 million clones, with approximately 98% occurring once and the leading ten covering roughly 0.4%. The sample was naive CD4+ T cells sorted from blood. The subset here: CD45RA+ positively selected. These receptors came from a man younger than 40 in good health.

Comment on this clone: At the DNA level, this CDR3 is encoded by other sequences in the same sample as well. The chain recombines TRBV5-1 with TRBJ1-1, with D perhaps TRBD1 (6 bases). The CDR3 extends over 14 amino acids. Germline CDR1 reads SGHRS; CDR2 reads YFSETQ. Trimming cost V 3 bases and J 0 bases, with 9 bases left between them. In DNA form, the CDR3 reads TGCGCCAGCAGCTCAGGGGTCATGAACACTGAAGCTTTCTTT. Translation gives CASSSGVMNTEAFF.

The chain combines TRBV2 with TRBJ2-5; 9 bases line up with TRBD2. The trim removed 6 bases at V and 4 bases at J, leaving 9 bases unmatched. The germline V gene has CDR1 SNHLY and CDR2 FYNNEI. The CDR3 is 15 residues long. CDR3: CASSALAGRRETQYF. In DNA form, the CDR3 reads TGTGCCAGCAGCGCTCTAGCGGGACGTCGAGAGACCCAGTACTTC. The variable domain in full, completed from reference TRBV2 and TRBJ2-5, reads EPEVTQTPSHQVTQMGQEVILRCVPISNHLYFYWYRQILGQKVEFLVSFYNNEISEKSEIFDDQFSVERPDGSNFTLKIRSTKLEDSAMYFCASSALAGRRETQYFGPGTRLLVL.

The chain uses TRBV6-4 and TRBJ2-5; D unclear. Germline CDR1 MRHNA, CDR2 SNTAGT. This CDR3 spans 15 amino acids. Trimming pared 3 bases from V and 5 bases from J, leaving 16 bases between. CDR3: CASSEGLTPGETQYF. Written as DNA, the CDR3 is TGTGCCAGCAGTGAAGGGCTTACGCCTGGGGAGACCCAGTACTTC.

The J gene is TRBJ2-3, the V gene TRBV2; possible D gene TRBD2, 5 bases. With 4 bases removed from V and 3 bases from J, the gap between germline ends came to 5 bases. The germline gives CDR1 SNHLY, CDR2 FYNNEI. CDR3 size: 12 residues. CDR3 DNA: TGTGCCAGCAGTGGGGAGACAGATACGCAGTATTTT. Translation: CASSGETDTQYF.

The chain is built from TRBV4-1 and TRBJ2-5, with D perhaps TRBD2 (6 bases). CDR3 length: 17 amino acids. The germline CDR1 and CDR2 sequences are MGHRA and YSYEKL. The V end was cut by 2 bases, the J end by 4 bases, with 20 bases between. CDR3 DNA sequence: TGCGCCAGCAGCCAACTCCTGGAACGGGGGTGGGGAGAGACCCAGTACTTC. Protein product: CASSQLLERGWGETQYF.

The rearrangement uses TRBV29-1 and TRBJ2-1; D is possibly TRBD2 (6 bases). Looked up from germline, CDR1 is SQVTM and CDR2 is ANQGSEA. CDR3 length: 13 residues. V lost 7 bases and J lost 3, with 13 bases in between. CDR3 residues: CSAGGLDYNEQFF. CDR3 nucleotides: TGCAGCGCCGGGGGACTGGACTACAATGAGCAGTTCTTC.

The chain uses TRBV7-9 and TRBJ1-4, with a possible D match to TRBD1 (6 bases). The V end lost 4 bases, the J end lost 8 bases, and 11 bases lay between the germline ends. The CDR3 length is 13 residues. Germline assignment: CDR1 SEHNR and CDR2 FQNEAQ (reference sequence). Written as DNA, the CDR3 is TGTGCCAGCAGCTGGGGGCCGGAGGAAAAACTGTTTTTT. Translated, it gives CASSWGPEEKLFF.

The chain links TRBV5-5 to TRBJ1-1; the match to TRBD1 covers 7 bases. CDR1 and CDR2 (germline): SGHKS, YYEKEE (reference sequence). This CDR3 spans 16 amino acids. The V segment lost 4 bases and the J segment 0 bases; nucleotides outside the gene matches: 9. As DNA, the CDR3 is TGTGCCAGCAGCCGGACAGGAGAAACGATGAACACTGAAGCTTTCTTT. As protein: CASSRTGETMNTEAFF.

This clone appeared once. The same CDR3 is also encoded by other DNA sequences in this sample. The J gene is TRBJ2-5, the V gene TRBV5-1, with D perhaps TRBD1 (6 bases). CDR3 size: 13 residues. Trimming left V 4 bases short and J 5 bases short, with 12 bases between. Germline CDR1 SGHRS, CDR2 YFSETQ. The CDR3 nucleotides are TGCGCCAGCAGCAGGGGGTCGGGGGAGACCCAGTACTTC. It translates to CASSRGSGETQYF.

This clone was observed a single time. The gene calls are TRBV7-3 and TRBJ2-1, with 12 bases that match TRBD2. With V trimmed by 5 bases and J by 0 bases, 8 bases remained unmatched. The CDR3 extends over 18 amino acids. Germline V gene lookup returns CDR1 SGHTA and CDR2 FQGTGA. Here the CDR3 DNA reads TGTGCCAGCAGCACACCGACTAGCGGGAGCCGCTCCTACAATGAGCAGTTCTTC. This gives the protein CASSTPTSGSRSYNEQFF.

As regards this clone: Additional DNA sequences in this sample encode the identical CDR3. The rearrangement joins TRBV5-1 to TRBJ2-1; 7 bases fit TRBD1. J was trimmed by 4 bases and V by 0 bases; bases with no gene match: 4. The germline V gene has CDR1 SGHRS and CDR2 YFSETQ. The CDR3 covers 15 residues. CDR3 coding DNA: TGCGCCAGCAGCTTGGCAGGGGGTCGATACAATGAGCAGTTCTTC. Protein: CASSLAGGRYNEQFF.

This rearrangement joins TRBV29-1 to TRBJ1-4, with no clear D. The V gene lost 7 bases and the J gene lost 8 bases, with 20 bases spanning the gap. Germline CDR1 and CDR2: SQVTM and ANQGSEA. The CDR3 is made up of 14 amino acids. DNA for the CDR3: TGCAGCGCTTTCAATATCGGGTTGGACGAAAAACTGTTTTTT. Translation gives CSAFNIGLDEKLFF.

CDR3 sequence: CASSLYNEETQYF. The CDR3 nucleotides are TGTGCCAGCAGCTTGTATAATGAAGAGACCCAGTACTTC. The chain recombines TRBV5-4 with TRBJ2-5, with D unresolved. CDR1 SGHNT and CDR2 YYREEE come from the germline V gene (reference sequence). The CDR3 is made up of 13 amino acids. Trimming shortened V by 1 base and J by 3 bases, and 7 bases separated the two germline ends.

Regarding this clone: In the same sample, other DNA sequences code for this CDR3. This chain connects TRBV5-1 to TRBJ2-1, with D uncertain. With 0 bases removed from V and 2 bases from J, the gap between germline ends came to 12 bases. Germline V gene lookup returns CDR1 SGHRS and CDR2 YFSETQ. The CDR3 has 16 residues. DNA for the CDR3: TGCGCCAGCAGCTTGGGTGGGCCAAGCCCCTACAATGAGCAGTTCTTC. It codes for CASSLGGPSPYNEQFF.

The J gene is TRBJ1-4, the V gene TRBV4-1; D is undetermined. The CDR3 is 15 residues long. Between the trimmed V and J ends, which lost 4 bases and 8 bases, there was a span of 17 bases. Germline assignment: CDR1 MGHRA and CDR2 YSYEKL. The DNA for the CDR3 is TGCGCCAGCAGCCTCGCCCCCGTAAGGGTAGAAAAACTGTTTTTT. As protein: CASSLAPVRVEKLFF.

This clone was seen once. This rearrangement joins TRBV5-1 to TRBJ2-5; D may be TRBD1 or TRBD2 (5 bases each). The V end lost 2 bases, the J end lost 1 base, and 9 bases lay between the germline ends. Germline values: CDR1 SGHRS, CDR2 YFSETQ. This CDR3 is built from 14 residues. The CDR3 DNA sequence: TGCGCCAGCAGCTTCCGGGACCGCCAAGAGACCCAGTACTTC. This codes for CASSFRDRQETQYF. Based on the CDR3 plus reference TRBV5-1 and TRBJ2-5, the full variable domain is KAGVTQTPRYLIKTRGQQVTLSCSPISGHRSVSWYQQTPGQGLQFLFEYFSETQRNKGNFPGRFSGRQFSNSRSEMNVSTLELGDSALYLCASSFRDRQETQYFGPGTRLLVL.

V and J are TRBV10-3 and TRBJ2-7; no clear D gene. The germline V gene has CDR1 ENHRY and CDR2 SYGVKD. V was cut by 2 bases and J by 4 bases, with 3 bases left in between. The CDR3 is 11 amino acids. The CDR3 DNA reads as TGTGCCATCAGTGAGATGTACGAGCAGTACTTC. Translation: CAISEMYEQYF.

The chain uses TRBV11-2 and TRBJ2-3, with 9 bases matching TRBD1. J was trimmed by 4 bases and V by 4 bases; bases with no gene match: 9. The CDR3 runs to 16 residues. Per the germline V gene, CDR1 is SGHAT and CDR2 is FQNNGV. The CDR3 region is CASSSSRDRVSDTQYF. The CDR3 nucleotides are TGTGCCAGCAGCTCTTCCCGGGACAGGGTTTCAGATACGCAGTATTTT.

The chain carries TRBV23-1 and TRBJ2-7; a weak D match, TRBD2 (5 bases). TRBV23-1 is noted as an ORF with a role that remains uncertain. V was trimmed by 3 bases and J by 4 bases, leaving 13 bases between them. The CDR3 is 14 amino acids. The CDR3 is CASSHSLRGYEQYF. CDR3 bases: TGCGCCAGCAGTCACAGCCTAAGAGGGTACGAGCAGTACTTC.

With regard to this clone: The sample has other DNA sequences that encode this CDR3 too. This chain links TRBV5-5 with TRBJ2-7, with 8 bases lining up with TRBD2. Germline V gene sequence: CDR1 SGHKS, CDR2 YYEKEE (reference sequence). V lost 2 bases, J lost 4 bases, and 8 bases stayed unmatched. This CDR3 contains 15 residues. The chain's CDR3 is CASSLGLAGIYEQYF. Written as DNA, the CDR3 is TGTGCCAGCAGCTTAGGGCTAGCGGGCATATACGAGCAGTACTTC.

As for this clone: This sample also contains other DNA sequences that code for the same CDR3. The chain combines TRBV6-1 with TRBJ1-5; D gene uncertain. The CDR3 consists of 11 residues. Germline V gene lookup returns CDR1 MNHNS and CDR2 SASEGT. The V gene lost 6 bases and the J gene lost 5 bases, with 5 bases spanning the gap. CDR3 sequence reads: CASSPDQPQHF. CDR3 DNA sequence: TGTGCCAGCAGCCCCGATCAGCCCCAGCATTTT.